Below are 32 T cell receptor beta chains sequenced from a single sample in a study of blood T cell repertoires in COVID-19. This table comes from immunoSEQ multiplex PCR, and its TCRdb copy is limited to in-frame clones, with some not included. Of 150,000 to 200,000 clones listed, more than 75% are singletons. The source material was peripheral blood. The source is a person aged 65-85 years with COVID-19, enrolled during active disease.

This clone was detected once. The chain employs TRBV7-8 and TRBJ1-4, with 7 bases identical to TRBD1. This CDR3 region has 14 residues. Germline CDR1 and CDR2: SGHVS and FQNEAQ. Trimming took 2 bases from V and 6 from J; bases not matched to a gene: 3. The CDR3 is CASSLRDSHEKLFF. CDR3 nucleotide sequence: TGTGCCAGCAGCTTAAGGGACAGTCATGAAAAACTGTTTTTT. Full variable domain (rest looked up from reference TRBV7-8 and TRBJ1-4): GAGVSQSPRYKVAKRGQDVALRCDPISGHVSLFWYQQALGQGPEFLTYFQNEAQLDKSGLPSDRFFAERPEGSVSTLKIQRTQQEDSAVYLCASSLRDSHEKLFFGSGTQLSVL.

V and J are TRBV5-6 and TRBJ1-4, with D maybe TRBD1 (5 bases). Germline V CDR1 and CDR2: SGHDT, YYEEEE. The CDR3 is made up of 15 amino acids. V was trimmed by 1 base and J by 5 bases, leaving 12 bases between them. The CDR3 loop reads CASSLRGLKNEKLFF. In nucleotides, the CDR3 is TGTGCCAGCAGCTTGAGGGGACTCAAAAATGAAAAACTGTTTTTT.

The CDR3 DNA reads as TGTGCCAGCAGCTTTTCCGGGGTAACCGGGGAGCTGTTTTTT. This encodes CASSFSGVTGELFF. The V and J genes are TRBV7-2 and TRBJ2-2, with D perhaps matching TRBD2 (5 bases). CDR1 is SGHTA and CDR2 is FQGNSA in the germline V gene. The CDR3 spans 14 residues. V lost 3 bases and J 5 bases, leaving 10 bases between the germline ends.

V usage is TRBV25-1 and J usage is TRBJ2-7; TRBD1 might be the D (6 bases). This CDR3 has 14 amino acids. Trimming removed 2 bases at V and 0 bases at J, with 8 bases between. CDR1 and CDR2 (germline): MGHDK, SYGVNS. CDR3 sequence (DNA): TGTGCCAGCAGTGAAGGGACAACCTCCTACGAGCAGTACTTC. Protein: CASSEGTTSYEQYF.

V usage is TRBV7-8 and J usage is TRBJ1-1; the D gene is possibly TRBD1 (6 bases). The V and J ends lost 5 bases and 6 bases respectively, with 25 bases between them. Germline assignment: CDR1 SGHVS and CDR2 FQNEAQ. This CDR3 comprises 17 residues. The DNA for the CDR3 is TGTGCCAGCAGCCGTCCAAGGAGGACAGATCGGTCCCCTGAAGCTTTCTTT. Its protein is CASSRPRRTDRSPEAFF.

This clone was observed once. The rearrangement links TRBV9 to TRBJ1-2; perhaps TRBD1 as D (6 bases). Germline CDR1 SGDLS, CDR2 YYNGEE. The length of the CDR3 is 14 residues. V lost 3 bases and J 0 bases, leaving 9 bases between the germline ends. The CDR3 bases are TGTGCCAGCAGCGGGACAGCAGCTAACTATGGCTACACCTTC. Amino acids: CASSGTAANYGYTF.

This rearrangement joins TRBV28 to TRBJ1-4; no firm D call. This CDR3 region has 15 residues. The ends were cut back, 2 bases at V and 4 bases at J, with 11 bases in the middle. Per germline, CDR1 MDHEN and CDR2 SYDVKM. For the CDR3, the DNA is TGTGCCAGCAGTTTACCCCCAGGAAGTAATGAAAAACTGTTTTTT. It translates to CASSLPPGSNEKLFF.

The CDR3 spells CATYNRDRVTEAFF. CDR3 nucleotide sequence: TGTGCCACCTATAACAGGGACAGGGTCACTGAAGCTTTCTTT. The chain joins TRBV24-1 to TRBJ1-1; TRBD1 matches at 9 bases. Germline CDR1 KGHDR, CDR2 SFDVKD. The CDR3 sequence is 14 residues long. Unmatched junction bases numbered 8, after V lost 9 bases and J lost 4 bases.

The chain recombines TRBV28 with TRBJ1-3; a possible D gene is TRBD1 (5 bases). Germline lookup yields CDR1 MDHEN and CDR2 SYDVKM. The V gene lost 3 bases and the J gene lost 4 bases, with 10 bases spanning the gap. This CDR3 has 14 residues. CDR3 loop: CASSFVGPGNTIYF. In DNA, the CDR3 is TGTGCCAGCAGTTTTGTGGGGCCCGGAAACACCATATATTTT.

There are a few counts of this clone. The CDR3 here is CASSQNPGQGSGNTIYF. The CDR3, as DNA: TGTGCCAGCAGCCAAAACCCGGGACAGGGATCAGGAAACACCATATATTTT. The rearrangement joins TRBV3-1 (or the pseudogene TRBV3-2) to TRBJ1-3; 9 nucleotides align to TRBD1. The CDR3 totals 17 residues. The germline V gene has CDR1 LGHDT and CDR2 YNNKEL (reference sequence). V lost 2 bases and J lost 4; bases outside the gene matches: 9.

The CDR3 bases are TGTGCCAGCAGCTTATCGGCAGGGGGTTCTGGCTATGGCTACACCTTC. The encoded protein is CASSLSAGGSGYGYTF. V and J are TRBV7-9 and TRBJ1-2; 7 bases are a match to TRBD1. The germline CDR1 and CDR2 sequences are SEHNR and FQNEAQ (reference sequence). After removal of 2 bases from V and 4 bases from J, the junction contained 10 bases not matched to a gene. The CDR3 loop spans 16 amino acids. Based on the CDR3 plus reference TRBV7-9 and TRBJ1-2, the full variable domain is DTGVSQNPRHKITKRGQNVTFRCDPISEHNRLYWYRQTLGQGPEFLTYFQNEAQLEKSRLLSDRFSAERPKGSFSTLEIQRTEQGDSAMYLCASSLSAGGSGYGYTFGSGTRLTVV.

The CDR3 spells CSVGISPGTETQYF. Here the CDR3 DNA reads TGCAGCGTTGGGATTTCGCCGGGTACGGAGACCCAGTACTTC. The chain recombines TRBV29-1 with TRBJ2-5; D is uncertain. The length of the CDR3 is 14 residues. Germline CDR1 is SQVTM and CDR2 is ANQGSEA. V lost 4 bases and J lost 5, with 17 bases in between.

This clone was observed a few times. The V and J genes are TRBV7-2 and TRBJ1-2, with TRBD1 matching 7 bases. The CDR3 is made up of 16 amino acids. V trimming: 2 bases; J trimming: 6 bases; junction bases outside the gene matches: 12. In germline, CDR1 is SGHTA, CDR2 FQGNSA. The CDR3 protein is CASSLTAGTALDGYTF. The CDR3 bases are TGTGCCAGCAGCTTAACCGCCGGGACAGCTTTGGATGGCTACACCTTC.

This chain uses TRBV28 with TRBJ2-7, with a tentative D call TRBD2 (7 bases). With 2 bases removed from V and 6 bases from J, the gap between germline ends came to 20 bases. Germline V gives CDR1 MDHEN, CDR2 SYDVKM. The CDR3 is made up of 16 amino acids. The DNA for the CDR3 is TGTGCCAGCAGTTTAGGGGGGGCAATCGGGTCAGTCGAGCAGTACTTC. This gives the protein CASSLGGAIGSVEQYF.

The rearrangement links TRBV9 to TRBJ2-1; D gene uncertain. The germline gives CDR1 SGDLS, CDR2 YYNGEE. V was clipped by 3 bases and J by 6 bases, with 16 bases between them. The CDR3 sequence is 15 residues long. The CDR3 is CASSALSGVSNEQFF. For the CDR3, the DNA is TGTGCCAGCAGCGCCTTAAGTGGTGTTAGCAATGAGCAGTTCTTC.

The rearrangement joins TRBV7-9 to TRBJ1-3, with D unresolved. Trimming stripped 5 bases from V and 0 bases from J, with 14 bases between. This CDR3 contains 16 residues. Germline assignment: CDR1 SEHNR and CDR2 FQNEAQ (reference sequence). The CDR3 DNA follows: TGTGCCAGCAGCCCGGGTCTCTTAAACTCTGGAAACACCATATATTTT. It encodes CASSPGLLNSGNTIYF.

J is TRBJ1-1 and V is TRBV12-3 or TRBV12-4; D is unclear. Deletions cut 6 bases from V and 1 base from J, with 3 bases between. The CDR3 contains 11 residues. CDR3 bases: TGTGCCAGCAGGAGGAACACTGAAGCTTTCTTT. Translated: CASRRNTEAFF.

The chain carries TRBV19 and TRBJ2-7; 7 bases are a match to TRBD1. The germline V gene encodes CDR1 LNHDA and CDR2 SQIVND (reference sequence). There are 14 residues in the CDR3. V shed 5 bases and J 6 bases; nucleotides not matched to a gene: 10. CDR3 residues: CASSARQGSSEQYF. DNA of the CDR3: TGTGCCAGTAGTGCCCGACAGGGTTCAAGCGAGCAGTACTTC.

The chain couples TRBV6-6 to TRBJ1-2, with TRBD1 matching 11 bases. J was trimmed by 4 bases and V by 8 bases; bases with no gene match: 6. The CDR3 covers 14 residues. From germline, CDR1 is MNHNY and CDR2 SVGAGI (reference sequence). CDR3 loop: CASLRTGGIYGYTF. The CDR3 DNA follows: TGTGCCAGCCTAAGGACAGGGGGCATCTATGGCTACACCTTC.

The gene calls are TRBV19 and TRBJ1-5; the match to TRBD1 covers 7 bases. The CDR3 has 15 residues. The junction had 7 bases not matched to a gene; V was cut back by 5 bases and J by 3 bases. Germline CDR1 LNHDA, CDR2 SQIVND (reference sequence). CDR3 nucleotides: TGTGCCAGTAGTTCGGGCAGGGGGTACAATCAGCCCCAGCATTTT. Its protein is CASSSGRGYNQPQHF.

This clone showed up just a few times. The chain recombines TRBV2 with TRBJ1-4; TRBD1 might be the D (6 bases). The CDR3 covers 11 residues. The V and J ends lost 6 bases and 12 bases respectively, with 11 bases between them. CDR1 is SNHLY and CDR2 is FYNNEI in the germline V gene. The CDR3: CASSQGWQLFF. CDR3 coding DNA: TGTGCCAGCAGCCAGGGGTGGCAACTGTTTTTT.

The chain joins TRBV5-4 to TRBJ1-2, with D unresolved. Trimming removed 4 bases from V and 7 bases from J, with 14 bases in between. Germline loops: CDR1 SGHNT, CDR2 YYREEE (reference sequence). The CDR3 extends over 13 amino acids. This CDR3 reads CASSRHTDGGYTF. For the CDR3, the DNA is TGTGCCAGCAGCCGGCACACAGATGGTGGCTACACCTTC.

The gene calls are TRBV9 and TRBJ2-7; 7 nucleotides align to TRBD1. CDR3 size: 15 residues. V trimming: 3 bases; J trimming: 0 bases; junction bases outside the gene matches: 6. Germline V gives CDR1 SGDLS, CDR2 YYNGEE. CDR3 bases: TGTGCCAGCAGCGGCAGACAGGGATCCTCCTACGAGCAGTACTTC. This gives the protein CASSGRQGSSYEQYF.

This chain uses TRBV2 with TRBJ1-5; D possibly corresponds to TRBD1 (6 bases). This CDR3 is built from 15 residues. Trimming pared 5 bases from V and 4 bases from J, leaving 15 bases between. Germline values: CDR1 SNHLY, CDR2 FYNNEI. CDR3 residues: CASSSDRQGNQPQHF. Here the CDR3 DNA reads TGTGCCAGCAGTTCCGACAGGCAAGGAAATCAGCCCCAGCATTTT.

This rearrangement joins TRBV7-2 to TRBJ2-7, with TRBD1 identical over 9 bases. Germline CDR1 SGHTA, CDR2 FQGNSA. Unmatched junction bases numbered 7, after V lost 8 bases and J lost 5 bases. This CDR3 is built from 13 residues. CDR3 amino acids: CASGTGRANEQYF. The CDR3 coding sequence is TGTGCCAGCGGGACAGGGAGGGCGAACGAGCAGTACTTC.

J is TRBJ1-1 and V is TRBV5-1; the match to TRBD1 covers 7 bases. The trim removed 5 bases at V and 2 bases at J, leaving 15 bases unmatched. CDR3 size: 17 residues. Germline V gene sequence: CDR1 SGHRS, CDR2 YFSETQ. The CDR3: CASSFEGARVSNTEAFF. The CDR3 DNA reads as TGCGCCAGCAGTTTTGAGGGGGCGCGAGTATCTAACACTGAAGCTTTCTTT.

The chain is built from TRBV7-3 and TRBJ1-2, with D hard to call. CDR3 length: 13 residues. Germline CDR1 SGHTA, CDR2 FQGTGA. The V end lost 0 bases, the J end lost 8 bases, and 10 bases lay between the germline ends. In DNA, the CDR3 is TGTGCCAGCAGCTTAACCAGGTCTGAGGGCTACACCTTC. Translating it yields CASSLTRSEGYTF.

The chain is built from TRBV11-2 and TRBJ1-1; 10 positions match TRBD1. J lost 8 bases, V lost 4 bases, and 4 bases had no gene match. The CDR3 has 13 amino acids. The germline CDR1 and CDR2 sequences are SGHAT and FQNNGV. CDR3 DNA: TGTGCCAGCAGCTACGGGACAGGGGCGGAAGCTTTCTTT. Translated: CASSYGTGAEAFF. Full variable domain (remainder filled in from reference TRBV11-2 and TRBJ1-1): EAGVAQSPRYKIIEKRQSVAFWCNPISGHATLYWYQQILGQGPKLLIQFQNNGVVDDSQLPKDRFSAERLKGVDSTLKIQPAKLEDSAVYLCASSYGTGAEAFFGQGTRLTVV.

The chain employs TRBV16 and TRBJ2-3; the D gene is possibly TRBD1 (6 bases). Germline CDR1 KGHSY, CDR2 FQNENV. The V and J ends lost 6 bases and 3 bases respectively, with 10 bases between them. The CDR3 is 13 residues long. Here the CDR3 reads CASRPQGTDTQYF. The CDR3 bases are TGTGCCAGCAGACCTCAGGGGACAGATACGCAGTATTTT. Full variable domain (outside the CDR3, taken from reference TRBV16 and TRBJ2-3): GEEVAQTPKHLVRGEGQKAKLYCAPIKGHSYVFWYQQVLKNEFKFLISFQNENVFDETGMPKERFSAKCLPNSPCSLEIQATKLEDSAVYFCASRPQGTDTQYFGPGTRLTVL.

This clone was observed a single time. The CDR3 DNA is TGTGCCAGCAGCTTAAGCCAAGCGGGACATCCCCAGAGGGAGCAGTACTTC. Translation: CASSLSQAGHPQREQYF. The V call is TRBV7-2, the J call TRBJ2-7; TRBD2 might be the D (7 bases). Germline V gene data show CDR1 as SGHTA and CDR2 as FQGNSA. Deletions cut 2 bases from V and 7 bases from J, with 24 bases between. The CDR3 length is 17 residues.

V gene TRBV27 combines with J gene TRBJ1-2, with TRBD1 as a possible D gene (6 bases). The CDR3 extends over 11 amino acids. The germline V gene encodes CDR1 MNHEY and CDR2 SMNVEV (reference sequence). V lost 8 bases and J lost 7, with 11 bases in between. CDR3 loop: CASLGGAGYTF. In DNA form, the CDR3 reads TGTGCCAGCCTAGGGGGGGCTGGCTACACCTTC.

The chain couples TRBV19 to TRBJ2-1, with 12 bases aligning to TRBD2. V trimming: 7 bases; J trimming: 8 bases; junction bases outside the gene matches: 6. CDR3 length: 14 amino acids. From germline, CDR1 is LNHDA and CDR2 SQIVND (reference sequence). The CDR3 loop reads CASTTTSGRDEQFF. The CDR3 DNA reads TGTGCCAGTACCACGACTAGCGGGAGAGATGAGCAGTTCTTC.